The 16 T cell receptor beta chains in this list originate from one sample, sequenced in a study of blood T cell repertoires in COVID-19. Clones were sequenced by immunoSEQ multiplex PCR, and TCRdb holds only the in-frame ones, with some missing. The sample lists 190,000 or so clones, about 90% seen once, with roughly 0.78% in the top ten. Sample: peripheral blood. Receptor source: a woman aged 70-85 years with acute or convalescent COVID-19.

The chain has TRBV12-5 and TRBJ1-1; no definite D call. V was cut by 4 bases and J by 4 bases, with 7 bases left in between. Germline CDR1 is LGHNT and CDR2 is FRNRAP. There are 12 residues in the CDR3. In DNA, the CDR3 is TGTGCTAGTGGTTCCCCGGGCACTGAAGCTTTCTTT. This gives the protein CASGSPGTEAFF.

The chain combines TRBV19 with TRBJ2-2; TRBD1 matches at 7 bases. The V segment lost 5 bases and the J segment 4 bases; nucleotides outside the gene matches: 7. The length of the CDR3 is 15 residues. The germline V gene encodes CDR1 LNHDA and CDR2 SQIVND (reference sequence). As DNA, the CDR3 is TGTGCCAGTAGTCTCGTCAGGGGGAGCACCGGGGAGCTGTTTTTT. It is translated as CASSLVRGSTGELFF.

The chain employs TRBV11-2 and TRBJ1-5; D remains unclear. Germline values: CDR1 SGHAT, CDR2 FQNNGV. With 6 bases removed from V and 7 bases from J, the gap between germline ends came to 13 bases. The CDR3 contains 13 residues. CDR3 region: CASSLKRGQPQHF. CDR3 nucleotide sequence: TGTGCCAGCAGTCTCAAGAGAGGACAGCCCCAGCATTTT.

This chain joins TRBV5-3 and TRBJ2-1; perhaps TRBD1 as D (5 bases). TRBV5-3 belongs to the ORF category, with a function that is uncertain. The germline V and J ends were trimmed by 2 bases and 3 bases, with 12 bases remaining between them. The CDR3 is 15 residues long. The CDR3 DNA is TGTGCCAGAAGCTTTCGAGCCAGGGTCTACAATGAGCAGTTCTTC. Translating gives CARSFRARVYNEQFF.

CDR3 amino acids: CASSLRQKNTEAFF. The CDR3 DNA sequence: TGTGCCAGCTCACTCCGACAGAAGAACACTGAAGCTTTCTTT. This sequence joins TRBV18 and TRBJ1-1; tentative D call: TRBD1 (5 bases). CDR3 length equals 14 residues. Trimming took off 4 bases at V and 1 base at J, with 10 bases between the two ends. Germline values: CDR1 KGHSH, CDR2 LQKENI.

The chain employs TRBV5-1 and TRBJ2-5, with 11 bases identical to TRBD1. V gave up 4 bases and J gave up 2 bases; unmatched junction bases: 10. Germline CDR1 SGHRS, CDR2 YFSETQ. This CDR3 has 17 amino acids. Written as DNA, the CDR3 is TGCGCCAGCAGCCGGGGACAGGGGGTAATGGGGCAAGAGACCCAGTACTTC. Translation gives CASSRGQGVMGQETQYF.

This chain links TRBV5-1 with TRBJ2-7; 7 nucleotides line up with TRBD2. J lost 12 bases, V lost 0 bases, and 6 bases had no gene match. Germline CDR1 is SGHRS and CDR2 is YFSETQ. CDR3 length equals 12 residues. The CDR3 loop reads CASSLGAGERYF. CDR3 nucleotide sequence: TGCGCCAGCAGCTTGGGGGCGGGGGAAAGGTACTTC.

The chain uses TRBV18 and TRBJ2-1; TRBD2 aligns across 7 bases. V lost 3 bases to trimming and J lost 13 bases; unmatched junction nucleotides: 9. Germline CDR1 is KGHSH and CDR2 is LQKENI. The CDR3 runs to 13 residues. The CDR3 region has the DNA TGTGCCAGCTCACCGCCCGGGACTACACATCAGTTCTTC. Translating gives CASSPPGTTHQFF.

This rearrangement joins TRBV12-5 to TRBJ1-1, with 11 bases aligning to TRBD1. Trimming removed 5 bases from V and 1 base from J; junction bases left unmatched: 12. Germline V gene data show CDR1 as LGHNT and CDR2 as FRNRAP. This CDR3 has 18 amino acids. The DNA for the CDR3 is TGTGCTAGTGGTCCGTCCGGGTTTGGACAGGGGGCGAACACTGAAGCTTTCTTT. Its protein is CASGPSGFGQGANTEAFF.

The chain combines TRBV5-1 with TRBJ1-2; D gene ambiguous. V was clipped by 1 base and J by 6 bases, with 10 bases between them. Germline-derived CDR1 and CDR2 are SGHRS and YFSETQ. This CDR3 is 13 amino acids long. CDR3 region: CASSLSSKHGYTF. CDR3 DNA: TGCGCCAGCAGCTTGTCGAGTAAGCATGGCTACACCTTC.

This clone was picked up a small number of times. CDR3 in DNA: TGTGCCAGCAGCCAAGATCTGAGGGGCTTAACTAGCGGGAGCTCCTACGAGCAGTACTTC. Translating it yields CASSQDLRGLTSGSSYEQYF. The V and J genes are TRBV4-2 and TRBJ2-7, with 11 nucleotides matching TRBD2. The V gene's germline CDR1 is LGHNA and CDR2 YNFKEQ. Trimming took 0 bases from V and 0 from J; bases not matched to a gene: 13. The CDR3 has 20 residues.

The chain joins TRBV9 to TRBJ2-1; D unresolved. Trimming took 3 bases from V and 0 from J, leaving 28 bases between them. This CDR3 has 21 amino acids. Per the germline V gene, CDR1 is SGDLS and CDR2 is YYNGEE. The CDR3 bases are TGTGCCAGCAGCGCCTACCCTATAACGCCGGTCTTACAGAGCTCCTACAATGAGCAGTTCTTC. Translation: CASSAYPITPVLQSSYNEQFF.

For the CDR3, the DNA is TGTGCCAGCAGCTCACTCCAAACCGGGGAGCTGTTTTTT. This codes for CASSSLQTGELFF. The V and J genes are TRBV9 and TRBJ2-2; D gene ambiguous. CDR3 length: 13 amino acids. V was cut by 4 bases and J by 5 bases, with 9 bases left in between. The germline V gene has CDR1 SGDLS and CDR2 YYNGEE. The whole variable domain, filled in from reference TRBV9 and TRBJ2-2, reads DSGVTQTPKHLITATGQRVTLRCSPRSGDLSVYWYQQSLDQGLQFLIQYYNGEERAKGNILERFSAQQFPDLHSELNLSSLELGDSALYFCASSSLQTGELFFGEGSRLTVL.

The chain uses TRBV29-1 and TRBJ1-1; D might be TRBD1 (6 bases). This CDR3 region has 13 residues. The germline V and J ends were trimmed by 5 bases and 0 bases, with 10 bases remaining between them. The V gene's germline CDR1 is SQVTM and CDR2 ANQGSEA. The CDR3 spells CSVQGLMNTEAFF. CDR3 in DNA: TGCAGCGTTCAGGGGCTTATGAACACTGAAGCTTTCTTT.

The chain recombines TRBV28 with TRBJ1-2; tentatively, D is TRBD1 (5 bases). The CDR3 consists of 14 residues. Germline CDR1 reads MDHEN; CDR2 reads SYDVKM. Trimming took off 2 bases at V and 8 bases at J, with 15 bases between the two ends. The CDR3 loop is CASSLNAGERGYTF. DNA of the CDR3: TGTGCCAGCAGTTTAAACGCGGGGGAGAGAGGCTACACCTTC.

The V call is TRBV5-1, the J call TRBJ2-1; TRBD2 matches at 14 bases. Per germline, CDR1 SGHRS and CDR2 YFSETQ. The CDR3 has 16 residues. Trimming cost V 4 bases and J 7 bases; bases outside gene matches: 7. The CDR3 sequence: CASSLPTSGGANEQFF. CDR3 bases: TGCGCCAGCAGCCTCCCGACTAGCGGGGGGGCAAATGAGCAGTTCTTC.